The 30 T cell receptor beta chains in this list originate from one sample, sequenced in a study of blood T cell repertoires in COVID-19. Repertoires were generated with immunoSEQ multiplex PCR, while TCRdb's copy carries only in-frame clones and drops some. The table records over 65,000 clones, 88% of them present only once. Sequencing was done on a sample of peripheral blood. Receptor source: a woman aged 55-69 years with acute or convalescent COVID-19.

The CDR3 bases are TGTGCCAGTAGCCGACAGGGGAGGACAAGCACCGGGGAGCTGTTTTTT. Residues: CASSRQGRTSTGELFF. This chain uses TRBV19 with TRBJ2-2; 8 positions agree with TRBD1. Trimming removed 6 bases from V and 4 bases from J; junction bases left unmatched: 10. The CDR3 loop spans 16 amino acids. The germline V gene encodes CDR1 LNHDA and CDR2 SQIVND (reference sequence).

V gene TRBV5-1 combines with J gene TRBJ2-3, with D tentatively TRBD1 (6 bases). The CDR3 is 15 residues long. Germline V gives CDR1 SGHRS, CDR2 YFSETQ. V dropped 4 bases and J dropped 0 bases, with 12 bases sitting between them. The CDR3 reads CASSLQGKSTDTQYF. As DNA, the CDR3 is TGCGCCAGCAGCCTGCAGGGGAAGAGCACAGATACGCAGTATTTT.

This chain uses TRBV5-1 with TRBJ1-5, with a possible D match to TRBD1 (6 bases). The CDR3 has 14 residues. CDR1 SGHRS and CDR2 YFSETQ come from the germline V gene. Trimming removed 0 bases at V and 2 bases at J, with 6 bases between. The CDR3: CASSLAGGNQPQHF. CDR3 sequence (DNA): TGCGCCAGCAGCTTGGCAGGGGGCAATCAGCCCCAGCATTTT.

DNA of the CDR3: TGTGCCAGCAGTACGACACCCGGATTAGCCCTCCACTTT. Its translation: CASSTTPGLALHF. V is TRBV6-2 or TRBV6-3 and J is TRBJ1-6; D ambiguous. V lost 5 bases, J lost 14 bases, and 16 bases lay in between. The CDR3 contains 13 residues. The germline V gene encodes CDR1 MNHEY and CDR2 SVGEGT.

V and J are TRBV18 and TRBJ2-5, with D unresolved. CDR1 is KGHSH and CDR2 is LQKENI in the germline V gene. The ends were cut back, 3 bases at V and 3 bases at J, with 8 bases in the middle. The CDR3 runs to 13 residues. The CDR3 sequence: CASSPKAEETQYF. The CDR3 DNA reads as TGTGCCAGCTCACCGAAGGCGGAAGAGACCCAGTACTTC.

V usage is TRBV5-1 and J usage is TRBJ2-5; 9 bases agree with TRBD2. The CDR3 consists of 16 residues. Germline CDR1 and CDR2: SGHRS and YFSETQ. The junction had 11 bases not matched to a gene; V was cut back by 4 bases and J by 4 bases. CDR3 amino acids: CASSKGTAGGGETQYF. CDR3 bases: TGCGCCAGCAGCAAGGGGACAGCGGGGGGCGGAGAGACCCAGTACTTC.

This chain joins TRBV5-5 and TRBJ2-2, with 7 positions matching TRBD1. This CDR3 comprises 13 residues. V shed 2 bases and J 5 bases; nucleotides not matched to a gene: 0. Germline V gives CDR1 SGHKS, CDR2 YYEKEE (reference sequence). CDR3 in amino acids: CASSFRGTGELFF. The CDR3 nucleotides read TGTGCCAGCAGCTTCAGGGGGACCGGGGAGCTGTTTTTT.

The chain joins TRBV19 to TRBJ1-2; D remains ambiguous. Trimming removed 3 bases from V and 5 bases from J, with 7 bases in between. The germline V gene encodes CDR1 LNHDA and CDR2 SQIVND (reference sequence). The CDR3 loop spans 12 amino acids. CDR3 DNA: TGTGCCAGTAGTATGACAACTTATGGCTACACCTTC. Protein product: CASSMTTYGYTF.

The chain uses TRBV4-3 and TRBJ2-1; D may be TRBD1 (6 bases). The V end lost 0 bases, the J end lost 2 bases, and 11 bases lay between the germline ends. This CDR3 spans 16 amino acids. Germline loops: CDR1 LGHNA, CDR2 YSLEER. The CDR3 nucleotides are TGCGCCAGCAGCCAAGACCCAGGGGTAACCTACAATGAGCAGTTCTTC. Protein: CASSQDPGVTYNEQFF.

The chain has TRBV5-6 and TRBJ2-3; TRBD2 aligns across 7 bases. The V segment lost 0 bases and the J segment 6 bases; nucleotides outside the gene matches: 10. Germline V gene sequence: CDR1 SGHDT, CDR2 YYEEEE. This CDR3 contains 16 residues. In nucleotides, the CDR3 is TGTGCCAGCAGCTTGGTGCCTAGCGGAGGAGCTGATACGCAGTATTTT. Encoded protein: CASSLVPSGGADTQYF.

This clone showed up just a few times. Here the CDR3 DNA reads TGTGCCAGCAGTTCCAGGGTAGCTAACTATGGCTACACCTTC. Its translation is CASSSRVANYGYTF. The V gene is TRBV27, the J gene TRBJ1-2; tentative D call: TRBD1 (5 bases). V lost 4 bases and J 0 bases, leaving 9 bases between the germline ends. Per germline, CDR1 MNHEY and CDR2 SMNVEV (reference sequence). CDR3 length equals 14 residues.

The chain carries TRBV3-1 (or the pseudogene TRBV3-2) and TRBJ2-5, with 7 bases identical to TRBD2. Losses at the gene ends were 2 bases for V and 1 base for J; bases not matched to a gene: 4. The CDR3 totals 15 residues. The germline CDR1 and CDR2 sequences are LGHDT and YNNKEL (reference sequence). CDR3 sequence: CASSQFSSGQETQYF. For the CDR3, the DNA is TGTGCCAGCAGCCAATTTTCTAGCGGCCAAGAGACCCAGTACTTC.

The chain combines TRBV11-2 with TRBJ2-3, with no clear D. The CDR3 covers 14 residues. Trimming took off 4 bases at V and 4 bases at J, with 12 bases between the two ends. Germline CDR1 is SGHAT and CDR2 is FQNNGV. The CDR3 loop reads CASSSANRADTQYF. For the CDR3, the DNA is TGTGCCAGCAGCTCCGCCAACCGGGCAGATACGCAGTATTTT.

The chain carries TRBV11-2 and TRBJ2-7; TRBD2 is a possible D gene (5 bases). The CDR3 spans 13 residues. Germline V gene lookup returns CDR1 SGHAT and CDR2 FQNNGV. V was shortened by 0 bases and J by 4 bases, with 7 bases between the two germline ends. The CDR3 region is CASSLDRGYEQYV. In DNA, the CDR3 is TGTGCCAGCAGCTTAGATCGAGGGTACGAGCAGTACGTC.

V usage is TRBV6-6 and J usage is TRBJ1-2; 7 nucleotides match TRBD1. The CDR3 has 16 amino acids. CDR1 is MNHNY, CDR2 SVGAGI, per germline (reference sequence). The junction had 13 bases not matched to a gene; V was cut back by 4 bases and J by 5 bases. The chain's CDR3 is CASSLNPGQVLYGYTF. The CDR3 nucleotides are TGTGCCAGCAGTTTAAACCCCGGACAGGTCCTATATGGCTACACCTTC.

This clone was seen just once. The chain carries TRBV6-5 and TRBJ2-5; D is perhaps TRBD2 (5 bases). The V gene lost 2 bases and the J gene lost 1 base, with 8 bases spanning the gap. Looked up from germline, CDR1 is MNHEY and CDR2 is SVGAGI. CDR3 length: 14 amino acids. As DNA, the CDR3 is TGTGCCAGCAGTTACCGCGGGCTCCAAGAGACCCAGTACTTC. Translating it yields CASSYRGLQETQYF.

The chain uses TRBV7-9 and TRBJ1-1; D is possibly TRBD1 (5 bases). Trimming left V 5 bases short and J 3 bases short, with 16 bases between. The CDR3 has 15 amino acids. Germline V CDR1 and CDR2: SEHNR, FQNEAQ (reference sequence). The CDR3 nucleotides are TGTGCCAGCAGCGGAGGGGCTGGAACTCACACTGAAGCTTTCTTT. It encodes CASSGGAGTHTEAFF.

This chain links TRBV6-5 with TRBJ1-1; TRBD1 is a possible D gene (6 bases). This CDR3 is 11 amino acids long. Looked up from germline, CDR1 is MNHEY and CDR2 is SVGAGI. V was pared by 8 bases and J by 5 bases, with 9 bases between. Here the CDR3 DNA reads TGTGCCAGCGGGACACATACTGAAGCTTTCTTT. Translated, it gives CASGTHTEAFF.

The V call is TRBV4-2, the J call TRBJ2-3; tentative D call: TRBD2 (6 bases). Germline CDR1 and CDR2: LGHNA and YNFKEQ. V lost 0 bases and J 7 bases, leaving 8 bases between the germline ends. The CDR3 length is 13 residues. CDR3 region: CASSQDGGNTQYF. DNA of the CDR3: TGTGCCAGCAGCCAAGATGGGGGGAATACGCAGTATTTT.

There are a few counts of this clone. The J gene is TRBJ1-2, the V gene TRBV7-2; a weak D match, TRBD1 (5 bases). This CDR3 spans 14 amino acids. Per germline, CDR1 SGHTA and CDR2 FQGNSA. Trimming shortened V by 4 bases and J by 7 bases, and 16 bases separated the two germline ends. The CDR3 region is CASSSTRGGGGYTF. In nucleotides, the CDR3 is TGTGCCAGCAGCTCCACACGAGGCGGGGGTGGCTACACCTTC.

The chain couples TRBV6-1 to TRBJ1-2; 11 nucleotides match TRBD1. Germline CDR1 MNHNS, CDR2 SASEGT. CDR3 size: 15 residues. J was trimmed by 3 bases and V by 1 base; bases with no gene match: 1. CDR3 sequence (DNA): TGTGCCAGCAGTGAAGGGGGACAGGGGGACTATGGCTACACCTTC. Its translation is CASSEGGQGDYGYTF.

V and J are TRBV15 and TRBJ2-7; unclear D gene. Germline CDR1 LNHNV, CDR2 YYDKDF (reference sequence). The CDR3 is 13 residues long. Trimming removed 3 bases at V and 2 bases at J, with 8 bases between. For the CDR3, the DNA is TGTGCCACCAGCAGGGAGAGCACCTACGAGCAGTACGTC. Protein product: CATSRESTYEQYV.

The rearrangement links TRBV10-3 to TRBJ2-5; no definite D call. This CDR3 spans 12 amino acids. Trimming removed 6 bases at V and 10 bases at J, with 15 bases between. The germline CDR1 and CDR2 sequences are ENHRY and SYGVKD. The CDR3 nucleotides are TGTGCCATCAGGAACTCTGAAAGTAACCAGTACTTC. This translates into CAIRNSESNQYF.

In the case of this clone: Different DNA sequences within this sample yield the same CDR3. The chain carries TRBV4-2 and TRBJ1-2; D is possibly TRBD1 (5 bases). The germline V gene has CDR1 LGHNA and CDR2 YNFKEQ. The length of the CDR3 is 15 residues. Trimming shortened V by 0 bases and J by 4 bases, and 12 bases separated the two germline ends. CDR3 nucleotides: TGTGCCAGCAGCCAAGATTTAGGGGCTGGCTATGGCTACACCTTC. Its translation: CASSQDLGAGYGYTF.

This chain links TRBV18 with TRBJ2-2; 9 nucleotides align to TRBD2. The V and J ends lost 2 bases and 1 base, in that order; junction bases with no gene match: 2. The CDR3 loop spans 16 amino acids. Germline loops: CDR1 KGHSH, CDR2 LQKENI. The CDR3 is CASSPTSGLNTGELFF. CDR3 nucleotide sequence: TGTGCCAGCTCACCAACTAGCGGGCTGAACACCGGGGAGCTGTTTTTT.

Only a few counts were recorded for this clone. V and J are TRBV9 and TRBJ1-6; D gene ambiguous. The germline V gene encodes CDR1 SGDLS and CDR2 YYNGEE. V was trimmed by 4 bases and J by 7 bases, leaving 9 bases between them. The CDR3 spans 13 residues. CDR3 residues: CASSSGGNSPLHF. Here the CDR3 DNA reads TGTGCCAGCAGCTCAGGAGGGAATTCACCCCTCCACTTT.

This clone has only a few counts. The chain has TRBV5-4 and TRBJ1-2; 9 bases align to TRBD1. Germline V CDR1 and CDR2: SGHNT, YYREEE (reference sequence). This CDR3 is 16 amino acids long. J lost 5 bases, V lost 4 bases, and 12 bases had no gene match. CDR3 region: CASSPGGTGGAYGYTF. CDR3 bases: TGTGCCAGCAGCCCGGGGGGTACAGGGGGCGCGTATGGCTACACCTTC.

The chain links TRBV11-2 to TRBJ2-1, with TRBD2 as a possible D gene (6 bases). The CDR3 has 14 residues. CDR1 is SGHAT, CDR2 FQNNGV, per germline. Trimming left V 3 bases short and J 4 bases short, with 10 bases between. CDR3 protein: CASSFLGLYNEQFF. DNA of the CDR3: TGTGCCAGCAGCTTTCTGGGACTTTACAATGAGCAGTTCTTC. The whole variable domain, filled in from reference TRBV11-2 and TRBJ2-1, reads EAGVAQSPRYKIIEKRQSVAFWCNPISGHATLYWYQQILGQGPKLLIQFQNNGVVDDSQLPKDRFSAERLKGVDSTLKIQPAKLEDSAVYLCASSFLGLYNEQFFGPGTRLTVL.

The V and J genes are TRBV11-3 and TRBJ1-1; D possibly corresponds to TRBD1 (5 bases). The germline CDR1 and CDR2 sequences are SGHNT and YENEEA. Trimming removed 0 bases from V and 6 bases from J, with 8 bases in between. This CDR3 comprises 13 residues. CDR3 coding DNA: TGTGCCAGCAGCTTAGATCCAGGGTCTGAAGCTTTCTTT. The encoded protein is CASSLDPGSEAFF.

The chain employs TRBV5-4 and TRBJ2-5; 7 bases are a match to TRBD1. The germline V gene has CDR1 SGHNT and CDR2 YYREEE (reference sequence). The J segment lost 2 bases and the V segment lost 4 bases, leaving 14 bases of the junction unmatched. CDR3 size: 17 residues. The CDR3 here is CASSRERTGLNQETQYF. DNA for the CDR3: TGTGCCAGCAGCCGCGAACGGACAGGTTTGAATCAAGAGACCCAGTACTTC.